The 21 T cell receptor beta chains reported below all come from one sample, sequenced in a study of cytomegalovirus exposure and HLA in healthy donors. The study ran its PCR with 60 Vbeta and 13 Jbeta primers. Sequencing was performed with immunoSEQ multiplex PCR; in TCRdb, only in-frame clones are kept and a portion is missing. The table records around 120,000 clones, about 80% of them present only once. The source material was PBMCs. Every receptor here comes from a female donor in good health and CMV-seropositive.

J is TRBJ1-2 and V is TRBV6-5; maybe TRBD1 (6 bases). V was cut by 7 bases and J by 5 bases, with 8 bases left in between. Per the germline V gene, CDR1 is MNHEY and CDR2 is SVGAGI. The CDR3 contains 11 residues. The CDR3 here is CASMGAYGYTF. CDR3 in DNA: TGTGCCAGCATGGGGGCGTATGGCTACACCTTC.

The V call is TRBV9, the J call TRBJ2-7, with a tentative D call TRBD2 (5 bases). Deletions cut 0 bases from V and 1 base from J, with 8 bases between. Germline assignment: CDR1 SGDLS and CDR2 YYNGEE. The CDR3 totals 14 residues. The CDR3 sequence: CASSVAGLSYEQYF. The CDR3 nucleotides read TGTGCCAGCAGCGTAGCCGGACTTTCCTACGAGCAGTACTTC.

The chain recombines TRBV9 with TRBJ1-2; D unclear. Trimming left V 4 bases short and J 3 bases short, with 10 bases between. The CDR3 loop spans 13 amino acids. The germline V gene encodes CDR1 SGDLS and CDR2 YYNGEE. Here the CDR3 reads CASSQNRDYGYTF. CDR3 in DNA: TGTGCCAGCAGCCAGAACCGGGACTATGGCTACACCTTC.

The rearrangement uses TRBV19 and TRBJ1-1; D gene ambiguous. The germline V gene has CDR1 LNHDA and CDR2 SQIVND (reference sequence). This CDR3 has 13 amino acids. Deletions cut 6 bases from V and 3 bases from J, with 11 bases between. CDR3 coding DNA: TGTGCCAGTAGGCTAGTTCGAGACACTGAAGCTTTCTTT. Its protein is CASRLVRDTEAFF.

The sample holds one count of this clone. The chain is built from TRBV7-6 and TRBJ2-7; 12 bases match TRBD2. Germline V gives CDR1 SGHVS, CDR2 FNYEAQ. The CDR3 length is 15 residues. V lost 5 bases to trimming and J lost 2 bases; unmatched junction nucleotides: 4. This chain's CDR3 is CASSPLAGGPYEQYF. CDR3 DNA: TGTGCCAGCAGCCCCCTAGCGGGGGGGCCCTACGAGCAGTACTTC.

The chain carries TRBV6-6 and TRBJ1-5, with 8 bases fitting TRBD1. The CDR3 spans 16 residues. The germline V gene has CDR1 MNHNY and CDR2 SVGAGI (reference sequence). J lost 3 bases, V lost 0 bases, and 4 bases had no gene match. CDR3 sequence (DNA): TGTGCCAGCAGTTACTCGAGGGACAGGAACAATCAGCCCCAGCATTTT. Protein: CASSYSRDRNNQPQHF.

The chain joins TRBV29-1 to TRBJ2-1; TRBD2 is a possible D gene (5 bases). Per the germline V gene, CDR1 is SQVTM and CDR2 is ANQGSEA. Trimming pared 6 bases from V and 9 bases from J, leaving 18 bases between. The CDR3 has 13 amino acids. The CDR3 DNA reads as TGCAGCGTATGGAGGAGAGGGAGTGGTGAGCAGTTCTTC. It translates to CSVWRRGSGEQFF.

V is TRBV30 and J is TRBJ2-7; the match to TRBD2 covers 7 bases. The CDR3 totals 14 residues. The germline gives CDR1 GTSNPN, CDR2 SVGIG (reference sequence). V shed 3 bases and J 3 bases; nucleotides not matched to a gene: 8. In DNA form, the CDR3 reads TGTGCCTGGAGCTTGGCTAGCGGATACTACGAGCAGTACTTC. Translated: CAWSLASGYYEQYF.

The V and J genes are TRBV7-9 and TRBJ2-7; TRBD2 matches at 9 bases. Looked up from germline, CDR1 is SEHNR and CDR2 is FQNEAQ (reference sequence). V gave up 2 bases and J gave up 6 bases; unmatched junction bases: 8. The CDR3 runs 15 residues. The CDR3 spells CASSLMPGLASEQYF. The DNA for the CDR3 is TGTGCCAGCAGCTTAATGCCGGGACTAGCATCCGAGCAGTACTTC.

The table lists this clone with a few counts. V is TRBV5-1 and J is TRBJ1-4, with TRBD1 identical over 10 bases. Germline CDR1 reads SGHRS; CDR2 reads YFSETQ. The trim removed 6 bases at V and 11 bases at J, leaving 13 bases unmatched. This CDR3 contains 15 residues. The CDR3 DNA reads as TGCGCCAGCACCGCCGGACAGGGGGAAGAGGGGAAACTGTTTTTT. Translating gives CASTAGQGEEGKLFF. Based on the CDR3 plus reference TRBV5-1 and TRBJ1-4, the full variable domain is KAGVTQTPRYLIKTRGQQVTLSCSPISGHRSVSWYQQTPGQGLQFLFEYFSETQRNKGNFPGRFSGRQFSNSRSEMNVSTLELGDSALYLCASTAGQGEEGKLFFGSGTQLSVL.

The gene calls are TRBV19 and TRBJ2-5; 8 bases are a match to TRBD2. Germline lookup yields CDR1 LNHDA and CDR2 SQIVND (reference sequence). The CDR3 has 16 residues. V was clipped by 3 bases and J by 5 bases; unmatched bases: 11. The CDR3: CASSIQAGGRRETQYF. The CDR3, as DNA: TGTGCCAGTAGTATCCAGGCGGGGGGCCGGAGGGAGACCCAGTACTTC.

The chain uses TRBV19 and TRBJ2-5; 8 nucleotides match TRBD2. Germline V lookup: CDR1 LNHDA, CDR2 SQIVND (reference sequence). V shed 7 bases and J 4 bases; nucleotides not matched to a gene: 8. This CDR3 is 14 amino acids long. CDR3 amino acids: CASTYGGAGETQYF. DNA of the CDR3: TGTGCCAGTACTTACGGGGGGGCCGGAGAGACCCAGTACTTC.

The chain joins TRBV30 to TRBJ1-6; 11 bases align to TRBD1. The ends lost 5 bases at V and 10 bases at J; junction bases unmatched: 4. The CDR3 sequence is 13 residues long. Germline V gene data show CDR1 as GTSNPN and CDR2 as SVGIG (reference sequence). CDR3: CAWLGQGGSPLHF. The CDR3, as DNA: TGTGCCTGGCTGGGACAGGGGGGATCACCCCTCCACTTT.

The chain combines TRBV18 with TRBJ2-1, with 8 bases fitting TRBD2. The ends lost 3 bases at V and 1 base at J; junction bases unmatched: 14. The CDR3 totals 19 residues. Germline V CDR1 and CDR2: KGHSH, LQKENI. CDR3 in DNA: TGTGCCAGCTCACCTCGGGGGGGGCCTCCAGATTTATCCTACAATGAGCAGTTCTTC. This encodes CASSPRGGPPDLSYNEQFF.

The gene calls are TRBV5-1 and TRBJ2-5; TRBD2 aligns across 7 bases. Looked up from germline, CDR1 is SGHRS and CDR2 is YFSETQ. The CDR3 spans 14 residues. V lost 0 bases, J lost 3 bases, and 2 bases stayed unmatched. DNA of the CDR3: TGCGCCAGCAGCTTGGGGGCGGGGGAAGAGACCCAGTACTTC. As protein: CASSLGAGEETQYF.

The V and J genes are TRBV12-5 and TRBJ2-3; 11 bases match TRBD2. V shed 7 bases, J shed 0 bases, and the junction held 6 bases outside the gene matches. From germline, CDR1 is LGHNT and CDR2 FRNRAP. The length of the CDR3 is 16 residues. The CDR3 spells CASAPTSGDSTDTQYF. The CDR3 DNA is TGTGCTAGTGCTCCGACTAGCGGGGATAGCACAGATACGCAGTATTTT.

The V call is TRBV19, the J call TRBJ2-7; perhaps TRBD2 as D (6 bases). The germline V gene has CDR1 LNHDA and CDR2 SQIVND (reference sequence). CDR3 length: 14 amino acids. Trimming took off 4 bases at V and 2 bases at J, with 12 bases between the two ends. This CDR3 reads CASSTGTDAYEQYF. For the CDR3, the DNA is TGTGCCAGTAGTACAGGGACTGATGCCTACGAGCAGTACTTC. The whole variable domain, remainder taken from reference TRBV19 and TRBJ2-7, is DGGITQSPKYLFRKEGQNVTLSCEQNLNHDAMYWYRQDPGQGLRLIYYSQIVNDFQKGDIAEGYSVSREKKESFPLTVTSAQKNPTAFYLCASSTGTDAYEQYFGPGTRLTVT.

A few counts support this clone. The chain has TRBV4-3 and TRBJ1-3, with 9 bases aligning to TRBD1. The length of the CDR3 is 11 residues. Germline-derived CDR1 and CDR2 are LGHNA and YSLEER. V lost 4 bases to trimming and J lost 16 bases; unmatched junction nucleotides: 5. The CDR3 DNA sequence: TGCGCCAGCAGCCGGGACAGGGTGTTGTATTTT. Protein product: CASSRDRVLYF.

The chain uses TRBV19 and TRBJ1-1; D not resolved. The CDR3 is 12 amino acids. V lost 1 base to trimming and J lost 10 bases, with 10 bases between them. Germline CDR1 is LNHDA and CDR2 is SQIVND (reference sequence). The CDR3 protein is CASSIAPNGAFF. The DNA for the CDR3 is TGTGCCAGTAGTATAGCCCCCAACGGAGCTTTCTTT.

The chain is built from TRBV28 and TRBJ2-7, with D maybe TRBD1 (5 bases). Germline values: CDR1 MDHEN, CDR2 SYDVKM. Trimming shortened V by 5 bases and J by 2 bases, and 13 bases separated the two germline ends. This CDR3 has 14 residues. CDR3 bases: TGTGCCAGCAGTCAAACAGGACCAACCTACGAGCAGTACTTC. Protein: CASSQTGPTYEQYF.

This CDR3 is CASSFTVEEKLFF. In DNA, the CDR3 is TGTGCCAGCAGTTTTACGGTTGAAGAAAAACTGTTTTTT. V is TRBV28 and J is TRBJ1-4; no reliable D call. The CDR3 runs 13 residues. Germline CDR1 is MDHEN and CDR2 is SYDVKM. V was pared by 3 bases and J by 8 bases, with 10 bases between. Combining the CDR3 with reference TRBV28 and TRBJ1-4 gives the whole variable domain DVKVTQSSRYLVKRTGEKVFLECVQDMDHENMFWYRQDPGLGLRLIYFSYDVKMKEKGDIPEGYSVSREKKERFSLILESASTNQTSMYLCASSFTVEEKLFFGSGTQLSVL.